What follows are 17 T cell receptor beta chains derived from one specimen sequenced in a study of OX40 agonist ivuxolimab in advanced cancers. Clones were sequenced by immunoSEQ multiplex PCR, and TCRdb holds only the in-frame ones, with some missing. The sample consists of around 95,000 clones, roughly 90% of them appearing once. This specimen was CD4+ or CD8+ T cells sorted from blood, taken in a trial of the OX40 agonist ivuxolimab. The receptors shown here come from an adult with an advanced solid tumor such as melanoma, head and neck, liver or kidney cancer.

This rearrangement joins TRBV7-8 to TRBJ1-2; TRBD1 matches 10 bases. The J segment lost 3 bases and the V segment lost 5 bases, leaving 12 bases of the junction unmatched. The CDR3 has 17 residues. Germline loops: CDR1 SGHVS, CDR2 FQNEAQ. The CDR3 loop reads CASSAHPGTGADYGYTF. The CDR3, as DNA: TGTGCCAGCAGCGCCCACCCCGGGACAGGGGCGGACTATGGCTACACCTTC.

This clone was detected a few times. The chain links TRBV4-3 to TRBJ1-1; D is uncertain. The CDR3 loop spans 12 amino acids. Trimming stripped 3 bases from V and 7 bases from J, with 9 bases between. Germline V gene lookup returns CDR1 LGHNA and CDR2 YSLEER. CDR3 sequence: CASSQNWGEAFF. DNA of the CDR3: TGCGCCAGCAGCCAGAACTGGGGTGAAGCTTTCTTT.

The rearrangement joins TRBV28 to TRBJ2-7, with D uncertain. The CDR3 loop spans 12 amino acids. The V end lost 3 bases, the J end lost 3 bases, and 6 bases lay between the germline ends. Germline V lookup: CDR1 MDHEN, CDR2 SYDVKM. Here the CDR3 DNA reads TGTGCCAGCAGTTTTGAAAGCTACGAGCAGTACTTC. This encodes CASSFESYEQYF.

The chain joins TRBV5-1 to TRBJ2-3; 14 bases align to TRBD2. V dropped 4 bases and J dropped 7; count of bases not matched to a gene: 8. The CDR3 sequence is 16 residues long. Per the germline V gene, CDR1 is SGHRS and CDR2 is YFSETQ. CDR3: CASSVETSGRGHTQYF. The CDR3 region has the DNA TGCGCCAGCAGCGTGGAGACTAGCGGGAGGGGTCATACGCAGTATTTT.

CDR3 bases: TGTGCCATCAGTGAGTTGCCGGGGGGCGCCGAGCAGTACTTC. It is translated as CAISELPGGAEQYF. The chain combines TRBV10-3 with TRBJ2-7, with D possibly matching TRBD2 (7 bases). The CDR3 loop spans 14 amino acids. The V end was cut by 1 base, the J end by 6 bases, with 13 bases between. Germline V gene sequence: CDR1 ENHRY, CDR2 SYGVKD.

This clone has more than one count but fewer than ten. CDR3 in DNA: TGTGCCAGCAGCCCGGGTCAGGGGTCATCAGATACGCAGTATTTT. It encodes CASSPGQGSSDTQYF. V gene TRBV7-9 combines with J gene TRBJ2-3; D is perhaps TRBD1 (6 bases). This CDR3 has 15 amino acids. V was cut by 5 bases and J by 4 bases, with 16 bases left in between. Germline lookup yields CDR1 SEHNR and CDR2 FQNEAQ (reference sequence).

V usage is TRBV20-1 and J usage is TRBJ2-1; 8 bases map to TRBD1. The V segment lost 8 bases and the J segment 6 bases; nucleotides outside the gene matches: 3. Germline V gene lookup returns CDR1 DFQATT and CDR2 SNEGSKA (reference sequence). CDR3 length: 11 amino acids. CDR3 amino acids: CSHGQGNEQFF. The CDR3 nucleotides are TGCAGTCACGGACAGGGCAATGAGCAGTTCTTC.

V gene TRBV18 combines with J gene TRBJ2-1; 10 positions agree with TRBD1. Germline CDR1 and CDR2: KGHSH and LQKENI. This CDR3 region has 16 residues. Trimming at V came to 6 bases and at J to 3 bases, leaving 8 bases not matched to a gene. Written as DNA, the CDR3 is TGTGCCAGCTCTCCTCCGGGACAGGGGATCTACAATGAGCAGTTCTTC. This codes for CASSPPGQGIYNEQFF.

The chain joins TRBV30 to TRBJ2-7; 9 bases agree with TRBD1. V lost 1 base and J lost 4; bases outside the gene matches: 8. This CDR3 has 15 amino acids. Germline V gene lookup returns CDR1 GTSNPN and CDR2 SVGIG (reference sequence). The CDR3 region is CAWSDWDRAEYEQYF. DNA for the CDR3: TGTGCCTGGAGTGACTGGGACAGGGCAGAATACGAGCAGTACTTC. The variable domain in full, with the rest retrieved from reference TRBV30 and TRBJ2-7, is SQTIHQWPATLVQPVGSPLSLECTVEGTSNPNLYWYRQAAGRGLQLLFYSVGIGQISSEVPQNLSASRPQDRQFILSSKKLLLSDSGFYLCAWSDWDRAEYEQYFGPGTRLTVT.

The genes are TRBV6-6 and TRBJ1-4, with a possible D match to TRBD1 (5 bases). Deletions cut 6 bases from V and 0 bases from J, with 8 bases between. The germline CDR1 and CDR2 sequences are MNHNY and SVGAGI (reference sequence). CDR3 length equals 14 residues. CDR3 loop: CASRGGSTNEKLFF. The DNA of the CDR3 is TGTGCCAGCAGGGGGGGTTCAACTAATGAAAAACTGTTTTTT.

The rearrangement links TRBV4-2 to TRBJ2-3, with D unresolved. The V end was cut by 0 bases, the J end by 7 bases, with 8 bases between. Germline V gene lookup returns CDR1 LGHNA and CDR2 YNFKEQ. The CDR3 spans 13 residues. Here the CDR3 reads CASSQDLLHTQYF. CDR3 nucleotides: TGTGCCAGCAGCCAAGATTTACTGCATACGCAGTATTTT.

V is TRBV19 and J is TRBJ2-7; TRBD2 matches 14 bases. Per germline, CDR1 LNHDA and CDR2 SQIVND (reference sequence). V lost 0 bases to trimming and J lost 2 bases; unmatched junction nucleotides: 6. This CDR3 is built from 18 residues. The CDR3 region has the DNA TGTGCCAGTAGTATAGATCGGCGGGGACTAGCGGGAGCCTACGAGCAGTACTTC. Its translation is CASSIDRRGLAGAYEQYF. Drawing the rest from reference TRBV19 and TRBJ2-7, the complete variable domain is DGGITQSPKYLFRKEGQNVTLSCEQNLNHDAMYWYRQDPGQGLRLIYYSQIVNDFQKGDIAEGYSVSREKKESFPLTVTSAQKNPTAFYLCASSIDRRGLAGAYEQYFGPGTRLTVT.

The chain carries TRBV9 and TRBJ1-4; D might be TRBD1 (5 bases). There are 15 residues in the CDR3. Trimming took off 0 bases at V and 4 bases at J, with 10 bases between the two ends. Germline CDR1 SGDLS, CDR2 YYNGEE. The CDR3 is CASSVGGRLNEKLFF. CDR3 nucleotides: TGTGCCAGCAGCGTAGGGGGACGGCTTAATGAAAAACTGTTTTTT.

The rearrangement joins TRBV15 to TRBJ2-7, with D perhaps given as TRBD1 or TRBD2 (6 bases each). The germline gives CDR1 LNHNV, CDR2 YYDKDF (reference sequence). V was clipped by 9 bases and J by 2 bases, with 26 bases between them. The CDR3 has 17 amino acids. Here the CDR3 DNA reads TGTGCCACTCCCCGACCGGGGGCTATGAGCGGAACCTACGAGCAGTACTTC. Translation: CATPRPGAMSGTYEQYF.

The gene calls are TRBV7-2 and TRBJ2-4; 7 nucleotides align to TRBD1. Germline-derived CDR1 and CDR2 are SGHTA and FQGNSA. V dropped 4 bases and J dropped 8; count of bases not matched to a gene: 5. This CDR3 has 13 amino acids. The CDR3 DNA is TGTGCCAGCAGCTCGGGACAGCGAGACATTCAGTACTTC. It translates to CASSSGQRDIQYF.

The rearrangement links TRBV15 to TRBJ2-3; maybe TRBD1 (6 bases). Deletions cut 4 bases from V and 0 bases from J, with 14 bases between. The CDR3 has 16 amino acids. Germline values: CDR1 LNHNV, CDR2 YYDKDF (reference sequence). CDR3 DNA: TGTGCCACCAGCACGGGGACACACCTAAGCACAGATACGCAGTATTTT. It yields the protein CATSTGTHLSTDTQYF.

The rearrangement uses TRBV28 and TRBJ2-6; no firm D call. Germline CDR1 is MDHEN and CDR2 is SYDVKM. This CDR3 contains 15 residues. V lost 2 bases and J lost 2, with 7 bases in between. The CDR3 reads CASSLGGTGANVLTF. The CDR3 region has the DNA TGTGCCAGCAGTTTAGGTGGGACTGGGGCCAACGTCCTGACTTTC.